The 32 T cell receptor beta chains presented below share a single source sample, sequenced in a study of shared clonotypes between healthy human individuals. Produced via immunoSEQ multiplex PCR; TCRdb's table is partial and in-frame only. The profile shows under 600,000 clones, less than 98% of them singletons. Source material: naive CD4+ T cells sorted from blood. Subset denoted: CD45RA+ positively selected. These receptors all come from a woman under 40 in good health.

The V call is TRBV6-5, the J call TRBJ2-7; D is ambiguous. V shed 0 bases and J shed 5 bases, with 17 bases lying between them. The V gene's germline CDR1 is MNHEY and CDR2 SVGAGI. This CDR3 has 16 residues. CDR3 DNA: TGTGCCAGCAGTTACTCGCAGGTTGGGTTTTCCAACGAGCAGTACTTC. It specifies CASSYSQVGFSNEQYF.

V and J are TRBV6-1 and TRBJ2-5; 8 bases are a match to TRBD1. After removal of 2 bases from V and 3 bases from J, the junction contained 8 bases not matched to a gene. The CDR3 sequence is 16 residues long. CDR1 and CDR2 (germline): MNHNS, SASEGT. The CDR3 nucleotides read TGTGCCAGCAGTGAACTCTTGGCAGGGGGCGAAGAGACCCAGTACTTC. Amino acid sequence: CASSELLAGGEETQYF.

This clone appeared a single time. The chain carries TRBV19 and TRBJ2-3, with D maybe TRBD1 (6 bases). Germline V gene lookup returns CDR1 LNHDA and CDR2 SQIVND (reference sequence). Trimming stripped 5 bases from V and 2 bases from J, with 20 bases between. This CDR3 spans 17 amino acids. The CDR3 loop reads CASSGGTGSENTDTQYF. The CDR3 DNA reads as TGTGCCAGTAGTGGGGGTACAGGGTCGGAAAACACAGATACGCAGTATTTT.

The chain is built from TRBV28 and TRBJ2-5; D is possibly TRBD2 (5 bases). V was clipped by 10 bases and J by 11 bases, with 17 bases between them. Germline values: CDR1 MDHEN, CDR2 SYDVKM. The length of the CDR3 is 11 residues. The CDR3 nucleotides are TGTGCCACCCGGAGGTTCTCGTGGCAGTACTTC. Amino acids: CATRRFSWQYF.

The chain recombines TRBV30 with TRBJ1-5; D gene unclear. The CDR3 contains 12 residues. Trimming took off 3 bases at V and 5 bases at J, with 8 bases between the two ends. Per the germline V gene, CDR1 is GTSNPN and CDR2 is SVGIG (reference sequence). The CDR3 nucleotides are TGTGCCTGGAGCCTAACGGATCAGCCCCAGCATTTT. Translation: CAWSLTDQPQHF.

The J gene is TRBJ1-5, the V gene TRBV28; a weak D match, TRBD1 (5 bases). CDR3 length: 19 amino acids. Trimming took off 4 bases at V and 0 bases at J, with 22 bases between the two ends. Per the germline V gene, CDR1 is MDHEN and CDR2 is SYDVKM. The CDR3 bases are TGTGCCAGCAGTTCCCCTTTGGGTGTCTGGGGGAGTAGCAATCAGCCCCAGCATTTT. Translating it yields CASSSPLGVWGSSNQPQHF.

This chain links TRBV6-5 with TRBJ2-1; D unresolved. V lost 3 bases, J lost 6 bases, and 9 bases lay in between. CDR3 size: 13 residues. The germline V gene has CDR1 MNHEY and CDR2 SVGAGI. The CDR3 DNA reads TGTGCCAGCAGTTATTTGGGGTTCAATGAGCAGTTCTTC. Translated, it gives CASSYLGFNEQFF.

The rearrangement links TRBV6-6 to TRBJ2-7; D unclear. Germline V gene lookup returns CDR1 MNHNY and CDR2 SVGAGI (reference sequence). This CDR3 region has 15 residues. V dropped 0 bases and J dropped 7 bases, with 16 bases sitting between them. The CDR3 DNA reads TGTGCCAGCAGTTACTCGATGCCCACGAGAGGTGAGCAGTACTTC. Translated, it gives CASSYSMPTRGEQYF.

In this sample, this clone turned up a few times. This rearrangement joins TRBV27 to TRBJ1-5; weak D call: TRBD1 (6 bases). V was trimmed by 5 bases and J by 3 bases, leaving 11 bases between them. This CDR3 is 14 amino acids long. Germline CDR1 reads MNHEY; CDR2 reads SMNVEV (reference sequence). CDR3 sequence: CASSTDSYNQPQHF. In DNA form, the CDR3 reads TGTGCCAGCAGTACGGACAGCTACAATCAGCCCCAGCATTTT.

V and J are TRBV5-6 and TRBJ2-5; possibly TRBD1 for D (6 bases). The closer fit of TRBJ2-7 to the DNA end suggests the J call may be wrong. The length of the CDR3 is 16 residues. CDR1 is SGHDT and CDR2 is YYEEEE in the germline V gene. The CDR3 DNA reads as TGTGCCAGCAGTTCGGACAGCTCTTCATATGATTACGAGCAGTACTTC. Translation gives CASSSDSSSYDYEQYF.

This clone has a handful of counts. V gene TRBV5-1 combines with J gene TRBJ1-2, with D possibly TRBD1 on 5 matching bases. The CDR3 runs to 13 residues. V was trimmed by 2 bases and J by 4 bases, leaving 9 bases between them. The V gene's germline CDR1 is SGHRS and CDR2 YFSETQ. This chain's CDR3 is CASSFWDSYGYTF. The CDR3 nucleotides are TGCGCCAGCAGCTTCTGGGACTCCTATGGCTACACCTTC.

The CDR3 DNA reads TGTGCCAGCAGCTTTAAGACAGGGGCCCCCTCCTACGAGCAGTACTTC. This encodes CASSFKTGAPSYEQYF. The chain is built from TRBV7-2 and TRBJ2-5; 8 nucleotides match TRBD1. The J call may be incorrect, as the DNA end agrees better with TRBJ2-7. Per the germline V gene, CDR1 is SGHTA and CDR2 is FQGNSA. There are 16 residues in the CDR3.

The chain uses TRBV4-2 and TRBJ2-4; D unresolved. CDR1 is LGHNA and CDR2 is YNFKEQ in the germline V gene. The CDR3 contains 16 residues. V was shortened by 1 base and J by 0 bases, with 10 bases between the two germline ends. CDR3 sequence (DNA): TGTGCCAGCAGCCAAGGCGTCACCCAAGCCAAAAACATTCAGTACTTC. Its translation is CASSQGVTQAKNIQYF.

The chain has TRBV19 and TRBJ2-1; the D is unclear. V lost 4 bases to trimming and J lost 1 base, with 8 bases between them. This CDR3 spans 14 amino acids. In germline, CDR1 is LNHDA, CDR2 SQIVND (reference sequence). The DNA for the CDR3 is TGTGCCAGTAGTAGCGCCAGGTCCTACAATGAGCAGTTCTTC. Encoded protein: CASSSARSYNEQFF.

The V gene is TRBV28, the J gene TRBJ2-5; unclear D gene. The CDR3 extends over 13 amino acids. V was trimmed by 2 bases and J by 5 bases, leaving 9 bases between them. The germline CDR1 and CDR2 sequences are MDHEN and SYDVKM. The CDR3 region is CASSLALGETQYF. In DNA, the CDR3 is TGTGCCAGCAGTTTAGCCCTCGGGGAGACCCAGTACTTC.

This clone was found a few times. The rearrangement links TRBV28 to TRBJ1-2; no definite D call. The CDR3 covers 12 residues. V was clipped by 3 bases and J by 4 bases, with 6 bases between them. Germline V gene sequence: CDR1 MDHEN, CDR2 SYDVKM. Here the CDR3 reads CASSFKIYGYTF. CDR3 bases: TGTGCCAGCAGTTTTAAAATCTATGGCTACACCTTC.

The genes are TRBV7-2 and TRBJ2-1, with TRBD2 as a possible D gene (6 bases). The V and J ends lost 4 bases and 15 bases respectively, with 16 bases between them. Germline lookup yields CDR1 SGHTA and CDR2 FQGNSA. There are 12 residues in the CDR3. The CDR3 reads CASSSTLAFPFF. In DNA form, the CDR3 reads TGTGCCAGCAGCTCGACGCTAGCGTTTCCGTTCTTC.

This clone came up once. V usage is TRBV5-1 and J usage is TRBJ2-2, with TRBD2 as a possible D gene (5 bases). V lost 1 base to trimming and J lost 2 bases, with 12 bases between them. Per the germline V gene, CDR1 is SGHRS and CDR2 is YFSETQ. The CDR3 covers 16 residues. The CDR3 reads CASSLSPRGNTGELFF. CDR3 nucleotides: TGCGCCAGCAGCTTGTCCCCCCGGGGAAACACCGGGGAGCTGTTTTTT.

V gene TRBV18 combines with J gene TRBJ2-5; 11 positions agree with TRBD1. This CDR3 is 16 amino acids long. Per germline, CDR1 KGHSH and CDR2 LQKENI. The ends lost 5 bases at V and 1 base at J; junction bases unmatched: 6. The CDR3 here is CASSSGQGATQETQYF. CDR3 in DNA: TGTGCCAGCTCATCCGGACAGGGGGCGACCCAAGAGACCCAGTACTTC. The full variable domain, its missing parts supplied by reference TRBV18 and TRBJ2-5, is NAGVMQNPRHLVRRRGQEARLRCSPMKGHSHVYWYRQLPEEGLKFMVYLQKENIIDESGMPKERFSAEFPKEGPSILRIQQVVRGDSAAYFCASSSGQGATQETQYFGPGTRLLVL.

The rearrangement joins TRBV19 to TRBJ2-5; TRBD1 agrees at 8 bases. CDR3 length: 13 amino acids. V was clipped by 8 bases and J by 1 base; unmatched bases: 3. Looked up from germline, CDR1 is LNHDA and CDR2 is SQIVND (reference sequence). CDR3 sequence: CASSGQAQETQYF. The CDR3 region has the DNA TGTGCCAGTTCGGGACAGGCCCAAGAGACCCAGTACTTC.

CDR3 nucleotide sequence: TGTGCCTGGGTCGAGCAGTTCTTC. It is translated as CAWVEQFF. This chain joins TRBV30 and TRBJ2-1; D gene unclear. The germline V and J ends were trimmed by 5 bases and 10 bases, with 3 bases remaining between them. CDR3 size: 8 residues. Looked up from germline, CDR1 is GTSNPN and CDR2 is SVGIG (reference sequence). Filled out from reference TRBV30 and TRBJ2-1, the complete variable domain reads SQTIHQWPATLVQPVGSPLSLECTVEGTSNPNLYWYRQAAGRGLQLLFYSVGIGQISSEVPQNLSASRPQDRQFILSSKKLLLSDSGFYLCAWVEQFFGPGTRLTVL.

The CDR3 here is CASSRAGNTGELFF. The CDR3 nucleotides are TGTGCCAGCTCACGGGCGGGGAACACCGGGGAGCTGTTTTTT. The chain joins TRBV18 to TRBJ2-2, with a weak D call TRBD2 (5 bases). CDR1 is KGHSH, CDR2 LQKENI, per germline. V was shortened by 4 bases and J by 1 base, with 7 bases between the two germline ends. The CDR3 spans 14 residues.

Here the CDR3 DNA reads TGTGCCAGCAGTTCAATCTACAGGGGAGAAAAACTGTTTTTT. Its translation is CASSSIYRGEKLFF. This sequence joins TRBV6-5 and TRBJ1-4; 7 nucleotides match TRBD1. In germline, CDR1 is MNHEY, CDR2 SVGAGI. This CDR3 region has 14 residues. J gave up 8 bases and V 4 bases, and 7 bases lay outside the gene matches.

V is TRBV27 and J is TRBJ2-7; D gene unclear. Germline V CDR1 and CDR2: MNHEY, SMNVEV (reference sequence). V lost 3 bases to trimming and J lost 2 bases, with 11 bases between them. This CDR3 is built from 14 residues. This CDR3 is CASSLSRLPYEQYF. In DNA, the CDR3 is TGTGCCAGCAGTTTGTCGCGCCTACCCTACGAGCAGTACTTC.

The V and J genes are TRBV4-1 and TRBJ2-7; 9 nucleotides match TRBD2. The CDR3 contains 18 residues. Germline CDR1 reads MGHRA; CDR2 reads YSYEKL. Trimming removed 0 bases from V and 2 bases from J; junction bases left unmatched: 11. CDR3 sequence reads: CASSQDRPSGIVTYEQYF. Here the CDR3 DNA reads TGCGCCAGCAGCCAAGACCGGCCTAGCGGGATAGTTACCTACGAGCAGTACTTC.

The rearrangement joins TRBV10-3 to TRBJ1-2, with 8 bases fitting TRBD1. The V segment lost 6 bases and the J segment 4 bases; nucleotides outside the gene matches: 10. The CDR3 contains 15 residues. CDR1 and CDR2 from the germline V gene are ENHRY and SYGVKD. The CDR3: CAIRWGQERAYGYTF. CDR3 coding DNA: TGTGCCATCAGATGGGGACAGGAGAGGGCCTATGGCTACACCTTC.

This chain links TRBV5-6 with TRBJ2-1; D is undetermined. Per germline, CDR1 SGHDT and CDR2 YYEEEE. This CDR3 spans 15 amino acids. The V gene lost 0 bases and the J gene lost 0 bases, with 7 bases spanning the gap. CDR3 residues: CASSLGLHSYNEQFF. CDR3 bases: TGTGCCAGCAGCTTGGGTCTCCACTCCTACAATGAGCAGTTCTTC.

V usage is TRBV5-1 and J usage is TRBJ2-5, with D possibly being TRBD1 (6 bases). The CDR3 sequence is 14 residues long. Germline CDR1 is SGHRS and CDR2 is YFSETQ. Trimming shortened V by 3 bases and J by 2 bases, and 11 bases separated the two germline ends. CDR3 coding DNA: TGCGCCAGCAGCTGGGGACATGTGCAAGAGACCCAGTACTTC. Amino acids: CASSWGHVQETQYF. Full variable domain (remainder filled in from reference TRBV5-1 and TRBJ2-5): KAGVTQTPRYLIKTRGQQVTLSCSPISGHRSVSWYQQTPGQGLQFLFEYFSETQRNKGNFPGRFSGRQFSNSRSEMNVSTLELGDSALYLCASSWGHVQETQYFGPGTRLLVL.

The rearrangement uses TRBV9 and TRBJ2-2; 11 bases are a match to TRBD2. The CDR3 covers 17 residues. With V trimmed by 3 bases and J by 3 bases, 7 bases remained unmatched. Germline V gene data show CDR1 as SGDLS and CDR2 as YYNGEE. This CDR3 is CASSGTSGSFDTGELFF. The CDR3 DNA is TGTGCCAGCAGCGGAACTAGCGGGAGCTTTGACACCGGGGAGCTGTTTTTT.

The V call is TRBV28, the J call TRBJ1-2; D is uncertain. The CDR3 spans 13 residues. Between the trimmed V and J ends, which lost 7 bases and 4 bases, there was a span of 13 bases. Germline V gene sequence: CDR1 MDHEN, CDR2 SYDVKM. Here the CDR3 DNA reads TGTGCCAGCACCTTATCACCAGTCTATGGCTACACCTTC. It yields the protein CASTLSPVYGYTF.

V usage is TRBV19 and J usage is TRBJ2-4, with TRBD2 identical over 8 bases. Germline-derived CDR1 and CDR2 are LNHDA and SQIVND (reference sequence). This CDR3 contains 14 residues. V lost 1 base to trimming and J lost 5 bases; unmatched junction nucleotides: 1. The CDR3 DNA follows: TGTGCCAGTAGTATAGGAGCGGGAGAAAACATTCAGTACTTC. Amino acids: CASSIGAGENIQYF.

This chain connects TRBV7-2 to TRBJ2-2; D remains unclear. The CDR3 covers 11 residues. The V end lost 6 bases, the J end lost 11 bases, and 10 bases lay between the germline ends. Germline V gene data show CDR1 as SGHTA and CDR2 as FQGNSA. CDR3 in amino acids: CASRSTIELFF. In DNA, the CDR3 is TGTGCCAGCAGGTCTACTATCGAGCTGTTTTTT.